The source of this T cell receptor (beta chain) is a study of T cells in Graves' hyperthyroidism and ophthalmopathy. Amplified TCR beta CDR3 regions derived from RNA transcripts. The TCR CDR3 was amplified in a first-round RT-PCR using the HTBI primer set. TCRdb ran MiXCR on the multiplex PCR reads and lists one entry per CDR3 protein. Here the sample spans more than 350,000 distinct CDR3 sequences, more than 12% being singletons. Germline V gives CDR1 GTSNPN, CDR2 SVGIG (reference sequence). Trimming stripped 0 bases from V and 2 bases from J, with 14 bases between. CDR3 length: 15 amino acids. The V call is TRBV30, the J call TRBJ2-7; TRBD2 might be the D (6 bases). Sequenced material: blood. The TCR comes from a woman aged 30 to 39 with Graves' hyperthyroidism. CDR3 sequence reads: CAWSVGSGGPYEQYF. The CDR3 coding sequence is TGTGCCTGGAGTGTAGGTAGCGGAGGGCCCTACGAGCAGTACTTC.